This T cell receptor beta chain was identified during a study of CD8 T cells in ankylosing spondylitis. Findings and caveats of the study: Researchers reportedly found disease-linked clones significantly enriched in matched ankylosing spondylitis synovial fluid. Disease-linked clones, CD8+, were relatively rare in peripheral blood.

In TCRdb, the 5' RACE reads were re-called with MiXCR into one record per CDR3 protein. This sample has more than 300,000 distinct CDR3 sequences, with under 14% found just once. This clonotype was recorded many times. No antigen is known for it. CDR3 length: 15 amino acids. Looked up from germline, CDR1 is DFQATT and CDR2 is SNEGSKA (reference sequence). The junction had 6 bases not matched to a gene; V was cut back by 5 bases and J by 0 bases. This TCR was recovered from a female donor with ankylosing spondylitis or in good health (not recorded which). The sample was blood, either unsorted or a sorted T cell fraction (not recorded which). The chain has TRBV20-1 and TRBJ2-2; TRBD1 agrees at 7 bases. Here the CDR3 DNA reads TGCAGTGCTTTGCTGACAGGGTCGAACACCGGGGAGCTGTTTTTT. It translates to CSALLTGSNTGELFF.